Listed here are 32 T cell receptor beta chains from one sample, sequenced in a study of blood T cell repertoires in COVID-19. The repertoire was sequenced with immunoSEQ multiplex PCR; TCRdb's copy has only in-frame clones and lacks some. The data contain more than 200,000 clones, 85% to 90% of them singletons. Sequenced: peripheral blood. The receptors originated from an elderly man with acute or convalescent COVID-19.

The genes are TRBV7-3 and TRBJ1-3; D call uncertain. CDR1 is SGHTA, CDR2 FQGTGA, per germline. V lost 1 base to trimming and J lost 0 bases, with 10 bases between them. There are 16 residues in the CDR3. The CDR3 region is CASSLNARSSGNTIYF. The CDR3 region has the DNA TGTGCCAGCAGCTTAAATGCCCGGAGCTCTGGAAACACCATATATTTT. The variable domain in full, with the rest retrieved from reference TRBV7-3 and TRBJ1-3, is GAGVSQTPSNKVTEKGKYVELRCDPISGHTALYWYRQSLGQGPEFLIYFQGTGAADDSGLPNDRFFAVRPEGSVSTLKIQRTERGDSAVYLCASSLNARSSGNTIYFGEGSWLTVV.

The chain uses TRBV4-1 and TRBJ2-3; 13 bases line up with TRBD2. V lost 3 bases, J lost 1 base, and 4 bases stayed unmatched. This CDR3 is 17 amino acids long. Per the germline V gene, CDR1 is MGHRA and CDR2 is YSYEKL. For the CDR3, the DNA is TGCGCCAGCAGCCAGGAAGGACTAGCGGGGGGCACAGATACGCAGTATTTT. Translating it yields CASSQEGLAGGTDTQYF.

This clone was recorded a few times. The V gene is TRBV7-2, the J gene TRBJ1-2; TRBD1 aligns across 9 bases. J gave up 3 bases and V 4 bases, and 0 bases lay outside the gene matches. Germline CDR1 reads SGHTA; CDR2 reads FQGNSA. The CDR3 has 13 amino acids. The CDR3 sequence: CASSWDRDYGYTF. CDR3 coding DNA: TGTGCCAGCAGCTGGGACAGGGACTATGGCTACACCTTC.

The V and J genes are TRBV3-1 (or the pseudogene TRBV3-2) and TRBJ2-1; D is unclear. V was trimmed by 2 bases and J by 13 bases, leaving 12 bases between them. Germline CDR1 reads LGHDT; CDR2 reads YNNKEL (reference sequence). The length of the CDR3 is 12 residues. The CDR3 DNA reads as TGTGCCAGCAGCCAATTGGAGAAAGATCAGTTCTTC. This translates into CASSQLEKDQFF.

The chain joins TRBV6-1 to TRBJ1-6; 10 bases are a match to TRBD1. Germline trimming cut 3 bases from V and 11 bases from J; bases unmatched to any gene: 7. The germline V gene has CDR1 MNHNS and CDR2 SASEGT. This CDR3 has 15 amino acids. CDR3 nucleotide sequence: TGTGCCAGCAGTGAGTTGACAGGGGGCAAAACACCCCTCCACTTT. Protein product: CASSELTGGKTPLHF.

The rearrangement joins TRBV6-5 to TRBJ2-5, with 7 bases lining up with TRBD1. The length of the CDR3 is 16 residues. The V gene's germline CDR1 is MNHEY and CDR2 SVGAGI. With V trimmed by 0 bases and J by 5 bases, 9 bases remained unmatched. The CDR3 sequence is CASSYSGQVNGETQYF. The CDR3 bases are TGTGCCAGCAGTTACTCAGGACAGGTTAACGGCGAGACCCAGTACTTC.

The rearrangement uses TRBV3-1 (or the pseudogene TRBV3-2) and TRBJ2-1, with 8 bases that match TRBD2. The CDR3 runs to 15 residues. The V segment lost 2 bases and the J segment 8 bases; nucleotides outside the gene matches: 8. The germline V gene has CDR1 LGHDT and CDR2 YNNKEL (reference sequence). Written as DNA, the CDR3 is TGTGCCAGCAGCCAATACAGCGGGAGTTACGATGAGCAGTTCTTC. Amino acid sequence: CASSQYSGSYDEQFF.

The chain links TRBV6-5 to TRBJ1-1; D ambiguous. V lost 0 bases, J lost 5 bases, and 10 bases lay in between. Per germline, CDR1 MNHEY and CDR2 SVGAGI. CDR3 length: 14 amino acids. CDR3 region: CASSYSAGDTEAFF. In DNA form, the CDR3 reads TGTGCCAGCAGTTACTCAGCGGGAGATACTGAAGCTTTCTTT.

The chain employs TRBV23-1 and TRBJ1-1; TRBD1 matches at 7 bases. TRBV23-1 has ORF status, its function being uncertain. After removal of 6 bases from V and 0 bases from J, the junction contained 4 bases not matched to a gene. The CDR3 is 14 amino acids. CDR3 sequence reads: CASRTGIMNTEAFF. CDR3 nucleotide sequence: TGCGCCAGCAGGACAGGGATCATGAACACTGAAGCTTTCTTT.

The V gene is TRBV5-1, the J gene TRBJ2-3, with 8 bases identical to TRBD2. V shed 2 bases and J 2 bases; nucleotides not matched to a gene: 4. CDR1 SGHRS and CDR2 YFSETQ come from the germline V gene. The CDR3 covers 15 residues. The DNA for the CDR3 is TGCGCCAGCAGCTTACTAGCGGCTATCACAGATACGCAGTATTTT. Amino acid sequence: CASSLLAAITDTQYF.

V is TRBV19 and J is TRBJ1-1; D may be TRBD1 (5 bases). Trimming shortened V by 6 bases and J by 11 bases, and 22 bases separated the two germline ends. The CDR3 length is 14 residues. The germline V gene has CDR1 LNHDA and CDR2 SQIVND (reference sequence). The CDR3 sequence: CASSVKGSRTRAFF. The DNA of the CDR3 is TGTGCCAGTAGCGTTAAGGGGTCCCGCACAAGGGCTTTCTTT.

The J gene is TRBJ2-3, the V gene TRBV2; D gene uncertain. The germline V and J ends were trimmed by 6 bases and 0 bases, with 4 bases remaining between them. CDR1 SNHLY and CDR2 FYNNEI come from the germline V gene. The CDR3 covers 12 residues. CDR3 amino acids: CASSSSTDTQYF. CDR3 nucleotide sequence: TGTGCCAGCAGCTCTAGCACAGATACGCAGTATTTT.

This clone is a singleton in its sample. This sequence joins TRBV28 and TRBJ2-7; 7 bases align to TRBD2. This CDR3 is built from 13 residues. CDR1 is MDHEN, CDR2 SYDVKM, per germline. Losses at the gene ends were 6 bases for V and 0 bases for J; bases not matched to a gene: 2. DNA of the CDR3: TGTGCCAGCAGGTCGGGAGGCTCCTACGAGCAGTACTTC. This codes for CASRSGGSYEQYF.

The genes are TRBV25-1 and TRBJ2-7, with 9 bases identical to TRBD1. There are 15 residues in the CDR3. Germline lookup yields CDR1 MGHDK and CDR2 SYGVNS. Losses at the gene ends were 1 base for V and 6 bases for J; bases not matched to a gene: 7. CDR3 sequence: CASSESGTGLPEQYF. The CDR3 DNA follows: TGTGCCAGCAGTGAATCCGGGACAGGGCTACCCGAGCAGTACTTC.

This chain connects TRBV29-1 to TRBJ1-4, with TRBD1 matching over 9 bases. Germline CDR1 and CDR2: SQVTM and ANQGSEA. V shed 0 bases and J 8 bases; nucleotides not matched to a gene: 10. The CDR3 sequence is 16 residues long. The CDR3 bases are TGCAGCGTTGAAGAGGGGTTGGGGACAGGGAACGAAAAACTGTTTTTT. Translated, it gives CSVEEGLGTGNEKLFF.

The chain employs TRBV19 and TRBJ2-6; 10 bases map to TRBD1. The CDR3 length is 16 residues. J was trimmed by 3 bases and V by 8 bases; bases with no gene match: 7. The germline V gene has CDR1 LNHDA and CDR2 SQIVND (reference sequence). Here the CDR3 DNA reads TGTGCCAGTCGTCCGACAGGGGGCTTTGGGGCCAACGTCCTGACTTTC. Protein: CASRPTGGFGANVLTF.

This chain connects TRBV10-3 to TRBJ1-5, with D maybe TRBD1 (5 bases). CDR3 length: 14 residues. V shed 0 bases and J shed 3 bases, with 6 bases lying between them. Germline-derived CDR1 and CDR2 are ENHRY and SYGVKD. The CDR3 spells CAISESGVNQPQHF. The CDR3 DNA follows: TGTGCCATCAGTGAGTCAGGGGTCAATCAGCCCCAGCATTTT.

The chain is built from TRBV6-6 and TRBJ2-7; no definite D call. Per the germline V gene, CDR1 is MNHNY and CDR2 is SVGAGI (reference sequence). The CDR3 length is 12 residues. V lost 5 bases and J 4 bases, leaving 9 bases between the germline ends. Here the CDR3 DNA reads TGTGCCAGCAGTACTAAGTTATACGAGCAGTACTTC. It yields the protein CASSTKLYEQYF.

CDR3 loop: CASSLTRTAETQYF. CDR3 DNA sequence: TGTGCCAGCAGCTTAACTAGGACTGCAGAGACCCAGTACTTC. The chain links TRBV3-1 (or the pseudogene TRBV3-2) to TRBJ2-5; TRBD2 is a possible D gene (5 bases). The CDR3 consists of 14 residues. V was cut by 5 bases and J by 4 bases, with 14 bases left in between. Germline-derived CDR1 and CDR2 are LGHDT and YNNKEL (reference sequence).

The chain has TRBV21-1 and TRBJ2-2; no DNA check was done on the table's D call, TRBD1. TRBV21-1 is a pseudogene locus. The CDR3 spans 15 residues. CDR3: CASSPRTGGLGELFF. Here the CDR3 DNA reads TGTGCCAGCAGCCCACGGACAGGGGGCCTCGGGGAGCTGTTTTTT.

About this clone: The sample has other DNA sequences that encode this CDR3 too. The rearrangement uses TRBV7-9 and TRBJ2-6; D is undetermined. The V end was cut by 5 bases, the J end by 2 bases, with 7 bases between. The germline V gene has CDR1 SEHNR and CDR2 FQNEAQ (reference sequence). This CDR3 has 14 residues. As DNA, the CDR3 is TGTGCCAGCAGCCTCCCCCCTGGGGCCAACGTCCTGACTTTC. It translates to CASSLPPGANVLTF. Based on the CDR3 plus reference TRBV7-9 and TRBJ2-6, the full variable domain is DTGVSQNPRHKITKRGQNVTFRCDPISEHNRLYWYRQTLGQGPEFLTYFQNEAQLEKSRLLSDRFSAERPKGSFSTLEIQRTEQGDSAMYLCASSLPPGANVLTFGAGSRLTVL.

V gene TRBV6-6 combines with J gene TRBJ2-5, with 8 bases aligning to TRBD2. The CDR3 covers 12 residues. V was pared by 2 bases and J by 9 bases, with 2 bases of the junction left unmatched. Germline V gene data show CDR1 as MNHNY and CDR2 as SVGAGI (reference sequence). The CDR3 nucleotides are TGTGCCAGCAGTTACCGGGAGGGGGCCCAGTACTTC. Its translation: CASSYREGAQYF.

Only a few counts were recorded for this clone. The chain combines TRBV12-3 or TRBV12-4 with TRBJ1-2; 7 bases align to TRBD1. The CDR3 is 13 amino acids. V dropped 5 bases and J dropped 4; count of bases not matched to a gene: 4. The CDR3 nucleotides read TGTGCCAGCAGTCCACAGGGGTTCTATGGCTACACCTTC. Encoded protein: CASSPQGFYGYTF.

The V and J genes are TRBV18 and TRBJ1-5; the D gene is possibly TRBD1 (6 bases). The CDR3 length is 14 residues. Germline CDR1 KGHSH, CDR2 LQKENI. V lost 3 bases and J 5 bases, leaving 11 bases between the germline ends. Here the CDR3 DNA reads TGTGCCAGCTCACCCTCAGGGGATGATCAGCCCCAGCATTTT. Residues: CASSPSGDDQPQHF.

This chain connects TRBV10-3 to TRBJ1-5, with 9 nucleotides matching TRBD1. The CDR3 runs to 16 residues. Trimming took 1 base from V and 4 from J; bases not matched to a gene: 5. Per the germline V gene, CDR1 is ENHRY and CDR2 is SYGVKD. The CDR3 coding sequence is TGTGCCATCAGTGAGTACGGGGGACAGGGAAATCAGCCCCAGCATTTT. Its translation is CAISEYGGQGNQPQHF.

V is TRBV5-5 and J is TRBJ1-3, with D unresolved. CDR1 SGHKS and CDR2 YYEKEE come from the germline V gene (reference sequence). CDR3 length: 14 amino acids. V was shortened by 5 bases and J by 0 bases, with 9 bases between the two germline ends. CDR3 protein: CASSPHYSGNTIYF. The CDR3 DNA reads TGTGCCAGCAGTCCACATTACTCTGGAAACACCATATATTTT.

This clone appeared once. The V and J genes are TRBV5-4 and TRBJ2-5, with a tentative D call TRBD2 (5 bases). Trimming removed 1 base at V and 5 bases at J, with 12 bases between. Per germline, CDR1 SGHNT and CDR2 YYREEE (reference sequence). The CDR3 runs 14 residues. CDR3 sequence reads: CASSLRSGGETQYF. In DNA form, the CDR3 reads TGTGCCAGCAGCTTGCGGTCAGGCGGGGAGACCCAGTACTTC.

This chain joins TRBV27 and TRBJ1-5, with 7 bases lining up with TRBD1. The CDR3 is 14 amino acids. Trimming removed 3 bases from V and 5 bases from J; junction bases left unmatched: 4. Germline V gives CDR1 MNHEY, CDR2 SMNVEV (reference sequence). The CDR3 here is CASSFVQGDQPQHF. The CDR3 DNA reads as TGTGCCAGCAGTTTCGTCCAGGGGGATCAGCCCCAGCATTTT.

The V gene is TRBV7-2, the J gene TRBJ2-7; no clear D gene. V was clipped by 5 bases and J by 5 bases, with 13 bases between them. The CDR3 consists of 13 residues. CDR1 SGHTA and CDR2 FQGNSA come from the germline V gene. DNA for the CDR3: TGTGCCAGCAGCCCGGGTTTTTCAAACGAGCAGTACTTC. This gives the protein CASSPGFSNEQYF.

This chain joins TRBV4-3 and TRBJ2-3, with 10 bases that match TRBD2. CDR3 length: 16 residues. J was trimmed by 6 bases and V by 0 bases; bases with no gene match: 6. The germline V gene encodes CDR1 LGHNA and CDR2 YSLEER. CDR3 in amino acids: CASSQDATSGWDTQYF. Written as DNA, the CDR3 is TGCGCCAGCAGCCAAGATGCGACTAGCGGGTGGGATACGCAGTATTTT.

This chain links TRBV2 with TRBJ1-6; a possible D gene is TRBD1 (6 bases). CDR3 length equals 14 residues. With 7 bases removed from V and 10 bases from J, the gap between germline ends came to 17 bases. The germline gives CDR1 SNHLY, CDR2 FYNNEI. CDR3 nucleotide sequence: TGTGCCAGCACCACTCAGGGGCTGGGATCACCCCTCCACTTT. Residues: CASTTQGLGSPLHF.

This chain uses TRBV28 with TRBJ2-5; D might be TRBD1 (5 bases). This CDR3 is built from 14 residues. Per the germline V gene, CDR1 is MDHEN and CDR2 is SYDVKM. The V end lost 1 base, the J end lost 1 base, and 7 bases lay between the germline ends. CDR3 in amino acids: CASSLSGLQETQYF. The CDR3 DNA reads TGTGCCAGCAGTTTATCAGGGCTCCAAGAGACCCAGTACTTC.